The T cell receptor beta chain described here comes from a study of cytomegalovirus exposure and HLA in healthy donors. The CDR3 covers 17 residues. The V gene end was trimmed by 0 bases and the J gene end by 2 bases; junction bases not matched to a gene: 7. Per germline, CDR1 SGHRS and CDR2 YFSETQ. Note on this clone: The target antigen is unknown.

General observations from the study: The authors listed approximately 160 TCR beta chains as cytomegalovirus-associated. Using the classifier, cytomegalovirus status was reportedly diagnosed with high specificity and sensitivity.

Generated by immunoSEQ multiplex PCR, the TCRdb table keeps only in-frame clones and is missing some. Of 250,000 to 400,000 clones detected, roughly 90% appear once; the ten largest clones hold approximately 0.9%. The source is a man aged 30-40 years in good health and CMV-seronegative. The chain joins TRBV5-1 to TRBJ2-3; TRBD1 matches 9 bases. Sample: PBMCs. The CDR3 DNA reads as TGCGCCAGCAGCTTGGATTCCCGGGACAGGGTCACAGATACGCAGTATTTT. Translation: CASSLDSRDRVTDTQYF.